A single sample gave rise to the 10 T cell receptor beta chains below, sequenced in a study of OX40 agonist ivuxolimab in advanced cancers. Clones were sequenced by immunoSEQ multiplex PCR, and TCRdb holds only the in-frame ones, with some missing. Of about 28,000 clones listed, 70% to 80% were seen once; the top ten hold around 10%. The sample here was CD4+ or CD8+ T cells sorted from blood, taken in a trial of the OX40 agonist ivuxolimab. The receptors originated from an adult with an advanced solid tumor such as melanoma, head and neck, liver or kidney cancer.

The CDR3 nucleotides read TGTGCCAGCACCCCGCCGGCCACCGGCATGAACACTGAAGCTTTCTTT. Its protein is CASTPPATGMNTEAFF. J is TRBJ1-1 and V is TRBV11-2, with unresolved D. The CDR3 runs 16 residues. CDR1 and CDR2 from the germline V gene are SGHAT and FQNNGV. Trimming pared 7 bases from V and 0 bases from J, leaving 18 bases between.

This clone was seen just once. This chain connects TRBV11-2 to TRBJ2-2, with 7 bases identical to TRBD1. The CDR3 extends over 19 amino acids. Germline V gene data show CDR1 as SGHAT and CDR2 as FQNNGV. Trimming cost V 6 bases and J 3 bases; bases outside gene matches: 19. CDR3 sequence (DNA): TGTGCCAGCAGGCGTACCTTTGCTTACGAGGGGACAGACACCGGGGAGCTGTTTTTT. Its translation is CASRRTFAYEGTDTGELFF.

The chain uses TRBV6-5 and TRBJ1-2, with unresolved D. Germline CDR1 is MNHEY and CDR2 is SVGAGI. The CDR3 length is 13 residues. With 0 bases removed from V and 11 bases from J, the gap between germline ends came to 13 bases. The CDR3 protein is CASSYSSSGPYTF. DNA of the CDR3: TGTGCCAGCAGTTACTCGAGCTCAGGTCCTTACACCTTC.

CDR3 in amino acids: CASSVNDNYGYTF. In nucleotides, the CDR3 is TGTGCCAGCAGCGTAAATGATAACTATGGCTACACCTTC. V gene TRBV9 combines with J gene TRBJ1-2; no reliable D call. The CDR3 contains 13 residues. Per the germline V gene, CDR1 is SGDLS and CDR2 is YYNGEE. V was trimmed by 1 base and J by 1 base, leaving 5 bases between them.

The rearrangement links TRBV5-1 to TRBJ2-2; 9 positions match TRBD1. CDR1 is SGHRS, CDR2 YFSETQ, per germline. J was trimmed by 6 bases and V by 0 bases; bases with no gene match: 12. The CDR3 covers 18 residues. The CDR3 loop is CASSLAIRTGEFPGELFF. The DNA for the CDR3 is TGCGCCAGCAGCTTGGCGATTCGGACAGGGGAATTCCCCGGGGAGCTGTTTTTT.

The chain links TRBV4-3 to TRBJ1-1; D is ambiguous. This CDR3 has 13 amino acids. Trimming removed 0 bases at V and 8 bases at J, with 10 bases between. CDR1 and CDR2 (germline): LGHNA, YSLEER. CDR3 in DNA: TGCGCCAGCAGCCAAGATAGTGTCACCGAAGCTTTCTTT. Protein sequence: CASSQDSVTEAFF.

This clone rates as medium-sized (0.01 to 0.1%). This chain uses TRBV19 with TRBJ2-1; D remains ambiguous. Germline CDR1 reads LNHDA; CDR2 reads SQIVND (reference sequence). This CDR3 region has 15 residues. Trimming removed 4 bases from V and 2 bases from J, with 12 bases in between. The CDR3: CASSTDVDPYNEQFF. The CDR3 DNA reads TGTGCCAGTAGTACCGACGTAGACCCCTACAATGAGCAGTTCTTC. The complete variable domain, with remaining parts taken from reference TRBV19 and TRBJ2-1, reads DGGITQSPKYLFRKEGQNVTLSCEQNLNHDAMYWYRQDPGQGLRLIYYSQIVNDFQKGDIAEGYSVSREKKESFPLTVTSAQKNPTAFYLCASSTDVDPYNEQFFGPGTRLTVL.

V gene TRBV11-2 combines with J gene TRBJ2-7; the match to TRBD2 covers 11 bases. Trimming removed 5 bases from V and 3 bases from J; junction bases left unmatched: 3. Germline V gene data show CDR1 as SGHAT and CDR2 as FQNNGV. This CDR3 region has 14 residues. CDR3 DNA sequence: TGTGCCAGCAGCCCGGGACTAGCGGACTACGAGCAGTACTTC. Translation: CASSPGLADYEQYF.

The V and J genes are TRBV7-8 and TRBJ1-5; D remains ambiguous. This CDR3 region has 17 residues. CDR1 is SGHVS, CDR2 FQNEAQ, per germline. V dropped 3 bases and J dropped 0 bases, with 15 bases sitting between them. CDR3: CASSLEEGRYSNQPQHF. CDR3 bases: TGTGCCAGCAGCTTGGAGGAGGGCAGGTATAGCAATCAGCCCCAGCATTTT. Filled out from reference TRBV7-8 and TRBJ1-5, the complete variable domain reads GAGVSQSPRYKVAKRGQDVALRCDPISGHVSLFWYQQALGQGPEFLTYFQNEAQLDKSGLPSDRFFAERPEGSVSTLKIQRTQQEDSAVYLCASSLEEGRYSNQPQHFGDGTRLSIL.

The chain links TRBV18 to TRBJ1-1; TRBD1 agrees at 9 bases. This CDR3 has 15 amino acids. In germline, CDR1 is KGHSH, CDR2 LQKENI. V lost 3 bases and J lost 6; bases outside the gene matches: 8. Here the CDR3 DNA reads TGTGCCAGCTCACCTCCCCGGGGACAGGGACCTGAAGCTTTCTTT. Translated, it gives CASSPPRGQGPEAFF.